Listed below are T cell receptor beta chains from one sample, sequenced in a study of blood T cell repertoires in COVID-19. The method was immunoSEQ multiplex PCR; TCRdb's version includes in-frame clones alone and lacks a portion of them. The profile shows roughly 100,000 clones, over 70% of them singletons. Sequenced: peripheral blood. These receptors all come from a human donor in a cohort sampled during active or convalescent COVID-19. Both conserved end residues are part of each CDR3. Each record gives: J gene, CDR3 length, V gene, CDR3 protein.

TRBJ2-5	19	TRBV29-1	CSVEDQGPRGVFFRETQYF
TRBJ1-4	17	TRBV7-9	CASSFPAYRGTNEKLFF
TRBJ1-2	14	TRBV6-5	CASSLTGKEHGYTF
TRBJ2-3	16	TRBV5-1	CASSPLAGGSTDTQYF
TRBJ1-2	15	TRBV28	CASSSSGAGGYGYTF
TRBJ1-5	14	TRBV18	CASSASGSNQPQHF
TRBJ1-2	14	TRBV28	CASSAGGFNYGYTF
TRBJ1-4	13	TRBV19	CATSPGTGEKLFF
TRBJ1-4	16	TRBV4-2	CASSLDPRTTNEKLFF
TRBJ1-2	20	TRBV6-2/TRBV6-3	CASSYSKARRLRGRLGGYTF
TRBJ2-6	14	TRBV7-2	CASSRDIGANVLTF
TRBJ1-6	15	TRBV9	CASSAGTGRDSPLHF
TRBJ1-1	12	TRBV7-9	CASSLARGEAFF
TRBJ2-1	15	TRBV4-2	CASSQGLQSYNEQFF
TRBJ1-1	14	TRBV5-4	CASSLGDRASEAFF
TRBJ1-1	15	TRBV29-1	CSVGQGAGKGTEAFF
TRBJ1-6	16	TRBV19	CASSPRGSSYNSPLHF
TRBJ1-2	15	TRBV7-2	CASSYSGTVDHGYTF
TRBJ2-3	16	TRBV7-2	CASSLRSQGRTDTQYF
TRBJ2-5	13	TRBV6-5	CASSFTGGKTQYF
TRBJ1-1	13	TRBV29-1	CSGDRFMNTEAFF
TRBJ2-1	15	TRBV3-1/TRBV3-2	CASSQLGTSGAEQFF
TRBJ1-3	14	TRBV5-1	CASRLQDYGNTIYF
TRBJ2-3	12	TRBV11-3	CASSGPADTQYF
TRBJ1-2	14	TRBV9	CASSLQSFNYGYTF
TRBJ1-3	15	TRBV19	CASVGGASSGNTIYF
TRBJ1-2	14	TRBV7-9	CASSLYNTGAGYTF
TRBJ1-5	15	TRBV4-3	CASSPSGGRDQPQHF
TRBJ1-1	12	TRBV30	CAWSVAITEAFF